Included here is one T cell receptor beta chain sequence, with context. TCRdb's copy holds only in-frame clones and misses some; the assay was immunoSEQ multiplex PCR. The table lists roughly 200,000 clones, about nine tenths of them singletons. The entry originates in a study of blood T cell repertoires in COVID-19. About the study: Two negative PCRs, clearance, or symptom resolution were required of recovered Cohort 3 donors. Researchers got acute and convalescent COVID-19 samples from the United States, Italy and Spain.

The CDR3 runs 17 residues. V was shortened by 1 base and J by 2 bases, with 16 bases between the two germline ends. The clonotype comes from a woman in her forties or fifties in a cohort exposed to, infected with or recovered from COVID-19 (not recorded which). Sequencing was carried out using PBMCs or T cells enriched from blood (not recorded which). V gene TRBV5-3 combines with J gene TRBJ2-1; no clear D. TRBV5-3 is classed as an ORF, of uncertain function. The CDR3 here is CARSLIPAGPTYNEQFF. The CDR3 region has the DNA TGTGCCAGAAGCTTGATCCCAGCAGGCCCTACCTACAATGAGCAGTTCTTC.